Presented here are 23 T cell receptor beta chains from one specimen sequenced in a study of T cell responses to AZD1222 COVID-19 vaccine. Sequencing was performed with immunoSEQ multiplex PCR; in TCRdb, only in-frame clones are kept and a portion is missing. The data contain under 200,000 clones, approximately 90% of them singletons. Sample: peripheral blood, taken on day 0 of AZD1222 vaccination. The origin of the receptors is an adult in good health.

V usage is TRBV19 and J usage is TRBJ1-6, with D tentatively TRBD1 (6 bases). The CDR3 covers 14 residues. Between the trimmed V and J ends, which lost 10 bases and 6 bases, there was a span of 16 bases. The germline gives CDR1 LNHDA, CDR2 SQIVND (reference sequence). CDR3 DNA sequence: TGTGCCACCAAACAGGGTCTGGGTAATTCACCCCTCCACTTT. This encodes CATKQGLGNSPLHF. The variable domain in full, with the rest retrieved from reference TRBV19 and TRBJ1-6, is DGGITQSPKYLFRKEGQNVTLSCEQNLNHDAMYWYRQDPGQGLRLIYYSQIVNDFQKGDIAEGYSVSREKKESFPLTVTSAQKNPTAFYLCATKQGLGNSPLHFGNGTRLTVT.

The V gene is TRBV27, the J gene TRBJ1-3; D gene unclear. V gave up 6 bases and J gave up 4 bases, with 13 bases separating them. Germline V gene lookup returns CDR1 MNHEY and CDR2 SMNVEV (reference sequence). The CDR3 has 14 residues. Here the CDR3 DNA reads TGTGCCAGCAGATACGCGGGCCCGGGAAACACCATATATTTT. Encoded protein: CASRYAGPGNTIYF.

This clone appeared a single time. The genes are TRBV6-5 and TRBJ2-7; D is unclear. The CDR3 length is 14 residues. Germline CDR1 and CDR2: MNHEY and SVGAGI. The V end lost 6 bases, the J end lost 4 bases, and 16 bases lay between the germline ends. CDR3 in amino acids: CASSQAGPHYEQYF. In DNA, the CDR3 is TGTGCCAGCAGCCAAGCCGGGCCTCATTACGAGCAGTACTTC.

The chain carries TRBV29-1 and TRBJ1-1, with 7 nucleotides matching TRBD1. The germline V gene encodes CDR1 SQVTM and CDR2 ANQGSEA. V trimming: 6 bases; J trimming: 5 bases; junction bases outside the gene matches: 3. The CDR3 is 11 amino acids. The CDR3 protein is CSVVTGTEAFF. CDR3 bases: TGCAGCGTGGTGACAGGGACTGAAGCTTTCTTT.

The rearrangement links TRBV27 to TRBJ1-6; 8 bases fit TRBD1. Trimming removed 1 base from V and 4 bases from J; junction bases left unmatched: 6. Germline CDR1 and CDR2: MNHEY and SMNVEV (reference sequence). The CDR3 has 17 amino acids. In DNA, the CDR3 is TGTGCCAGCAGTTTATGGGGGGACAGGACGTATAATTCACCCCTCCACTTT. This gives the protein CASSLWGDRTYNSPLHF.

This chain connects TRBV27 to TRBJ1-6; tentative D call: TRBD1 (5 bases). The germline CDR1 and CDR2 sequences are MNHEY and SMNVEV (reference sequence). The V gene lost 2 bases and the J gene lost 7 bases, with 15 bases spanning the gap. The CDR3 has 16 amino acids. CDR3 coding DNA: TGTGCCAGCAGTTTACCTCCGGAGGGGCGGAATTCACCCCTCCACTTT. This codes for CASSLPPEGRNSPLHF.

The V and J genes are TRBV6-5 and TRBJ1-1; possible D gene TRBD1, 5 bases. This CDR3 has 16 residues. Germline V lookup: CDR1 MNHEY, CDR2 SVGAGI. Trimming cost V 0 bases and J 0 bases, with 11 bases left between them. The CDR3 coding sequence is TGTGCCAGCAGTTACTCATGGACACGTATGAACACTGAAGCTTTCTTT. It is translated as CASSYSWTRMNTEAFF.

The V and J genes are TRBV28 and TRBJ2-7; the D is unclear. The CDR3 covers 15 residues. The germline V gene has CDR1 MDHEN and CDR2 SYDVKM. The ends were cut back, 1 base at V and 5 bases at J, with 15 bases in the middle. CDR3 sequence reads: CASSLSRSHSDEQYF. In nucleotides, the CDR3 is TGTGCCAGCAGTTTATCACGGAGCCACAGTGACGAGCAGTACTTC.

The V call is TRBV20-1, the J call TRBJ2-4, with D perhaps matching TRBD1 (6 bases). Germline-derived CDR1 and CDR2 are DFQATT and SNEGSKA (reference sequence). The CDR3 length is 15 residues. V dropped 3 bases and J dropped 1 base, with 13 bases sitting between them. The CDR3 sequence is CSASVRTEAKNIQYF. The CDR3 region has the DNA TGCAGTGCTAGTGTCAGGACAGAGGCCAAAAACATTCAGTACTTC.

This chain links TRBV7-8 with TRBJ2-4; D could derive from TRBD1 or TRBD2 (6 bases each). V gave up 2 bases and J gave up 0 bases, with 14 bases separating them. Germline CDR1 SGHVS, CDR2 FQNEAQ. The CDR3 sequence is 17 residues long. CDR3 nucleotide sequence: TGTGCCAGCAGCTTAAAGGGGGGCGCTCGAGCCAAAAACATTCAGTACTTC. It translates to CASSLKGGARAKNIQYF.

The chain links TRBV5-8 to TRBJ2-7; no firm D call. Trimming cost V 1 base and J 0 bases, with 5 bases left between them. This CDR3 has 13 amino acids. From germline, CDR1 is SGHTS and CDR2 YDEGEE. The DNA of the CDR3 is TGTGCCAGCAGCTTGTGGCTCTCCTACGAGCAGTACTTC. It yields the protein CASSLWLSYEQYF. The variable domain in full, with the rest retrieved from reference TRBV5-8 and TRBJ2-7, is EAGVTQSPTHLIKTRGQQATLRCSPISGHTSVYWYQQALGLGLQFLLWYDEGEERNRGNFPPRFSGRQFPNYSSELNVNALELEDSALYLCASSLWLSYEQYFGPGTRLTVT.

This clone appeared once. This chain uses TRBV5-1 with TRBJ2-5; D unresolved. V lost 2 bases and J lost 4, with 3 bases in between. There are 11 residues in the CDR3. Germline assignment: CDR1 SGHRS and CDR2 YFSETQ. The CDR3 coding sequence is TGCGCCAGCAGCTTTCGAGAGACCCAGTACTTC. It translates to CASSFRETQYF.

CDR3 sequence reads: CASNTGQGAYEQYF. The CDR3 nucleotides are TGTGCCAGCAACACGGGACAGGGGGCGTACGAGCAGTACTTC. The chain combines TRBV28 with TRBJ2-7, with 12 bases aligning to TRBD1. CDR3 length: 14 residues. Germline-derived CDR1 and CDR2 are MDHEN and SYDVKM. V shed 7 bases, J shed 4 bases, and the junction held 5 bases outside the gene matches.

This clone was picked up one time. This chain uses TRBV2 with TRBJ1-6, with 9 bases aligning to TRBD1. V dropped 6 bases and J dropped 5; count of bases not matched to a gene: 2. From germline, CDR1 is SNHLY and CDR2 FYNNEI. CDR3 length: 14 residues. In nucleotides, the CDR3 is TGTGCCAGCAGAAGGACAGGGGATAATTCACCCCTCCACTTT. Translating it yields CASRRTGDNSPLHF.

CDR3 in DNA: TGTGCCAGCATCACCGGACAGGGCGTCTCCTACAATGAGCAGTTCTTC. Its translation is CASITGQGVSYNEQFF. This chain links TRBV13 with TRBJ2-1; 8 bases match TRBD1. V shed 7 bases and J 0 bases; nucleotides not matched to a gene: 8. CDR3 length equals 16 residues. Germline CDR1 PRHDT, CDR2 FYEKMQ (reference sequence).

The chain carries TRBV4-1 and TRBJ1-5, with D possibly being TRBD1 (6 bases). Per the germline V gene, CDR1 is MGHRA and CDR2 is YSYEKL. Trimming removed 3 bases from V and 3 bases from J, with 12 bases in between. This CDR3 spans 15 amino acids. The CDR3 spells CASSQEQGNNQPQHF. The CDR3 region has the DNA TGCGCCAGCAGCCAGGAACAGGGTAACAATCAGCCCCAGCATTTT.

The gene calls are TRBV3-1 (or the pseudogene TRBV3-2) and TRBJ2-5; 14 bases match TRBD2. The trim removed 2 bases at V and 2 bases at J, leaving 7 bases unmatched. CDR3 length: 18 amino acids. The V gene's germline CDR1 is LGHDT and CDR2 YNNKEL (reference sequence). The CDR3 reads CASSQPGLAGGGQETQYF. The CDR3 DNA follows: TGTGCCAGCAGCCAACCAGGACTAGCGGGGGGAGGTCAAGAGACCCAGTACTTC.

In its sample, this clone was seen a few times. CDR3 sequence reads: CASSLVATGNVNTEAFF. Here the CDR3 DNA reads TGCGCCAGCAGCTTGGTCGCTACAGGGAATGTGAACACTGAAGCTTTCTTT. The chain joins TRBV5-1 to TRBJ1-1, with D perhaps matching TRBD1 (6 bases). Germline-derived CDR1 and CDR2 are SGHRS and YFSETQ. CDR3 size: 17 residues. Trimming left V 0 bases short and J 0 bases short, with 15 bases between. Complete variable domain (other parts from reference TRBV5-1 and TRBJ1-1): KAGVTQTPRYLIKTRGQQVTLSCSPISGHRSVSWYQQTPGQGLQFLFEYFSETQRNKGNFPGRFSGRQFSNSRSEMNVSTLELGDSALYLCASSLVATGNVNTEAFFGQGTRLTVV.

As regards this clone: This sample also contains other DNA sequences that code for the same CDR3. This sequence joins TRBV28 and TRBJ2-7; D unresolved. Germline V CDR1 and CDR2: MDHEN, SYDVKM. The V end was cut by 6 bases, the J end by 3 bases, with 6 bases between. There are 11 residues in the CDR3. Here the CDR3 reads CASSHRYEQYF. In DNA, the CDR3 is TGTGCCAGCAGCCACCGCTACGAGCAGTACTTC.

V and J are TRBV5-1 and TRBJ1-1; the D gene is possibly TRBD1 (6 bases). Germline V gives CDR1 SGHRS, CDR2 YFSETQ. The length of the CDR3 is 16 residues. V lost 0 bases and J 2 bases, leaving 14 bases between the germline ends. The CDR3 region has the DNA TGCGCCAGCAGCTTGGGCTCAGGGGACCTAAACACTGAAGCTTTCTTT. Its protein product is CASSLGSGDLNTEAFF.

The rearrangement links TRBV28 to TRBJ1-2; 9 bases fit TRBD1. Trimming removed 4 bases from V and 4 bases from J; junction bases left unmatched: 1. The CDR3 has 13 residues. Germline V gene data show CDR1 as MDHEN and CDR2 as SYDVKM. Here the CDR3 reads CASSSGQGYGYTF. CDR3 DNA: TGTGCCAGCAGTTCGGGACAGGGCTATGGCTACACCTTC.

The J gene is TRBJ1-4, the V gene TRBV28; D is possibly TRBD1 (6 bases). The CDR3 runs to 15 residues. Germline V gene lookup returns CDR1 MDHEN and CDR2 SYDVKM. V lost 6 bases to trimming and J lost 7 bases, with 18 bases between them. CDR3 amino acids: CASSSGGGGGEKLFF. The DNA of the CDR3 is TGTGCCAGCAGCTCCGGAGGGGGAGGGGGTGAAAAACTGTTTTTT.

The genes are TRBV6-1 and TRBJ1-4, with TRBD1 as a possible D gene (6 bases). CDR3 length: 15 residues. With 3 bases removed from V and 7 bases from J, the gap between germline ends came to 15 bases. Germline V gene lookup returns CDR1 MNHNS and CDR2 SASEGT. CDR3 sequence (DNA): TGTGCCAGCAGTGAGACCGGGACACCGGTTGAAAAACTGTTTTTT. This translates into CASSETGTPVEKLFF.